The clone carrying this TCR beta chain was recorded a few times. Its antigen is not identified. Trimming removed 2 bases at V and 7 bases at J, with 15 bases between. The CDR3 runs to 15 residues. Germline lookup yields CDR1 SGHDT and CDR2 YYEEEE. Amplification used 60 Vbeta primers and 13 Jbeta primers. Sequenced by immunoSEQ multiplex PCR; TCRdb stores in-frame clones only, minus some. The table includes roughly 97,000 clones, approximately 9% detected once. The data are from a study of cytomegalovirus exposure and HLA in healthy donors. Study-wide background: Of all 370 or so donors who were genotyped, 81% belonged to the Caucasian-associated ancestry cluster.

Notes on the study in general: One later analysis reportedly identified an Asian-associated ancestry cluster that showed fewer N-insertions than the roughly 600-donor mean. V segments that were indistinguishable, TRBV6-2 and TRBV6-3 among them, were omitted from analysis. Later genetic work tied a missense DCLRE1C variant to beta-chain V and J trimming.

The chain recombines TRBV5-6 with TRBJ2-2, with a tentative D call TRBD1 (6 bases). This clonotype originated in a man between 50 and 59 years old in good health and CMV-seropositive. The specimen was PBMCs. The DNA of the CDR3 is TGTGCCAGCAGCTTCAGCCAGGGGATGGGCGGGGAGCTGTTTTTT. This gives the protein CASSFSQGMGGELFF.